The sequence of this T cell receptor (beta chain) was determined in a study of radiation and T cells in renal cell carcinoma. Study findings and constraints: Pretreatment tumor biopsies were lacking, so baseline clonotypes are unknown.

Measured with immunoSEQ multiplex PCR; TCRdb has only the in-frame clones, and not every one. The data show 110,000 to 150,000 clones, around nine tenths seen once. Described time point: baseline pretreatment blood. The treatment is: 15 Gy SBRT to primary tumor, nephrectomy 4 weeks later. Radiation-treated patients gave blood at baseline, week 2 and week 4. The tumor was a clear cell renal cell carcinoma. Concerning this clone: The antigen remains unidentified.

Germline assignment: CDR1 SGDLS and CDR2 YYNGEE. This CDR3 has 14 amino acids. V was clipped by 2 bases and J by 3 bases, with 9 bases between them. This TCR came from a woman aged 50 to 65 with renal cell carcinoma. This sample comprised blood, obtained from a patient whose treatment included radiotherapy and nephrectomy. V usage is TRBV9 and J usage is TRBJ1-5; tentatively, D is TRBD1 (6 bases). This CDR3 is CASSVGQNNQPQHF. The CDR3 DNA sequence: TGTGCCAGCAGCGTGGGACAAAACAATCAGCCCCAGCATTTT.